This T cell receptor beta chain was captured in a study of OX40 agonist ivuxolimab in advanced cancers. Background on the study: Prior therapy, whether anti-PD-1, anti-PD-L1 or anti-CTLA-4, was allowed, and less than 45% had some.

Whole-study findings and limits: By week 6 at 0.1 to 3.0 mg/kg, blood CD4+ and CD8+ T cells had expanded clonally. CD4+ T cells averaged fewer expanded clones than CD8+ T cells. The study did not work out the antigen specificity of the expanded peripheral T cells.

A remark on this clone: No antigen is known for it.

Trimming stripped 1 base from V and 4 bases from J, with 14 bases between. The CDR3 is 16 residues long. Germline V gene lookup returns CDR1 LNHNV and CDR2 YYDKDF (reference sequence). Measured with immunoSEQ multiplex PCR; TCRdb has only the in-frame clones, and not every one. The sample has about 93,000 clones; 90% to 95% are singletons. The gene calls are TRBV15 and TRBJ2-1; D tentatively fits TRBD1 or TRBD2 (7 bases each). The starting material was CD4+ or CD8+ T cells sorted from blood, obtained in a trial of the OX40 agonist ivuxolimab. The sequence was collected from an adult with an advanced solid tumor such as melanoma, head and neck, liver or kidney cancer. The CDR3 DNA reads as TGTGCCACCAGCAGAGGAAGACAGGGAGGGTACAATGAGCAGTTCTTC. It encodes CATSRGRQGGYNEQFF.